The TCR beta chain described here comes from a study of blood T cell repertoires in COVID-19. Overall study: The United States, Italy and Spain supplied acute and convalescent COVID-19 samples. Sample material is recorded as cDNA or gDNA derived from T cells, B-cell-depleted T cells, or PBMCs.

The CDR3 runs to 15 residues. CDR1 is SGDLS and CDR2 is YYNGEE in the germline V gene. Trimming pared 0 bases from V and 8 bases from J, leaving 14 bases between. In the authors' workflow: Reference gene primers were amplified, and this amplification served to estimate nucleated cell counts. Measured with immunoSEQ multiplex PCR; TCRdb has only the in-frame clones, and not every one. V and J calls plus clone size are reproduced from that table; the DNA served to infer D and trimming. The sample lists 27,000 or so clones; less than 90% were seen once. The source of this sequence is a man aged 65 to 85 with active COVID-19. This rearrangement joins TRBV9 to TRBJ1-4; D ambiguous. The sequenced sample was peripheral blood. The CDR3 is CASSVGRVGREKLFF. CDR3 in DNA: TGTGCCAGCAGCGTAGGTCGGGTAGGGAGGGAAAAACTGTTTTTT.